These T cell receptor beta chains were read from a single sample in a study of OX40 agonist ivuxolimab in advanced cancers. Sequencing used immunoSEQ multiplex PCR; TCRdb keeps in-frame clones, though not all of them. This table has roughly 72,000 clones, 89% appearing once. The source was CD4+ or CD8+ T cells sorted from blood, collected in a trial of the OX40 agonist ivuxolimab. The receptors shown here come from an adult with an advanced solid tumor such as melanoma, head and neck, liver or kidney cancer. CDR3s include the opening cysteine and the closing phenylalanine or tryptophan. The D gene is left open where the match is weak. Size is omitted from some rows. Given values are once, few, many or a class for expanded clones.

J gene,V gene,clone size,D gene,CDR3 DNA,CDR3 protein
TRBJ2-7,TRBV11-2,.,.,TGTGCCAGCAGCCATCCATCCTACATCGACCCGGCCTACGAGCAGTACTTC,CASSHPSYIDPAYEQYF
TRBJ1-1,TRBV5-4,few,.,TGTGCCAGCACAGGGGCTGGGGGGAGTAGGAACACTGAAGCTTTCTTT,CASTGAGGSRNTEAFF
TRBJ1-6,TRBV5-4,once,TRBD1,TGTGCCAGCAGCGCCCGCGGGACAGGGTTAGTTTCACCCCTCCACTTT,CASSARGTGLVSPLHF
TRBJ2-1,TRBV10-1,.,.,TGCGCCAGCAGTGACCCAGCCGGGACCGGCGATGAGCAGTTCTTC,CASSDPAGTGDEQFF
TRBJ1-1,TRBV11-2,few,.,TGTGCCAGCAGCTTACAGACAAACACTGAAGCTTTCTTT,CASSLQTNTEAFF
TRBJ2-7,TRBV19,.,TRBD1,TGTGCCACCGGGGCACAGGGGGCCTACGAGCAGTACTTC,CATGAQGAYEQYF
TRBJ2-7,TRBV6-6,.,.,TGTGCCAGCAGTTACTCCGGATTGTACGAGCAGTACTTC,CASSYSGLYEQYF
TRBJ2-1,TRBV2,.,TRBD2,TGTGCCAGCAGGGGGGTAGCGGGAGCGGGTGAGCAGTTCTTC,CASRGVAGAGEQFF
TRBJ2-5,TRBV7-2,.,.,TGTGCCAGCAGCCCCAGGGGAGTAGAGACCCAGTACTTC,CASSPRGVETQYF
TRBJ1-4,TRBV6-1,.,TRBD1,TGTGCCAGCAGTTTGGACAGGGGGGGCGAAAAACTGTTTTTT,CASSLDRGGEKLFF